A single sample is the source of the 8 T cell receptor beta chains below, sequenced in a study of blood T cell repertoires in COVID-19. Clones were read by immunoSEQ multiplex PCR, and TCRdb kept only the in-frame ones, dropping some. The sample yields some 46,000 clones, around 90% seen once. Sequences were obtained from peripheral blood. These receptor sequences come from a man in his sixties with active COVID-19.

The chain carries TRBV6-2 or TRBV6-3 and TRBJ2-3; TRBD2 is a possible D gene (6 bases). V was cut by 1 base and J by 0 bases, with 8 bases left in between. Germline V lookup: CDR1 MNHEY, CDR2 SVGEGT. The CDR3 runs 15 residues. The CDR3 bases are TGTGCCAGCAGTTACTTGGGGACTAGCACAGATACGCAGTATTTT. Translating it yields CASSYLGTSTDTQYF.

The gene calls are TRBV28 and TRBJ2-3, with 11 bases that match TRBD2. CDR1 is MDHEN, CDR2 SYDVKM, per germline. CDR3 length: 18 residues. J lost 5 bases, V lost 5 bases, and 15 bases had no gene match. As DNA, the CDR3 is TGTGCCAGCAGTCGTAGCGGGAGGGATTCTCTCGGGAGAGATACGCAGTATTTT. Residues: CASSRSGRDSLGRDTQYF.

The chain employs TRBV5-1 and TRBJ2-3, with a weak D call TRBD2 (5 bases). V dropped 2 bases and J dropped 5 bases, with 12 bases sitting between them. This CDR3 is 14 amino acids long. The germline gives CDR1 SGHRS, CDR2 YFSETQ. CDR3 amino acids: CASSFMREIDTQYF. In DNA form, the CDR3 reads TGCGCCAGCAGCTTTATGAGGGAGATAGATACGCAGTATTTT.

The DNA of the CDR3 is TGTGCCAGCAGCTTGGGGCTAGAACGCAATCAGCCCCAGCATTTT. It is translated as CASSLGLERNQPQHF. The chain carries TRBV5-6 and TRBJ1-5; unclear D gene. Germline CDR1 reads SGHDT; CDR2 reads YYEEEE. Between the trimmed V and J ends, which lost 0 bases and 2 bases, there was a span of 9 bases. This CDR3 has 15 amino acids.

The gene calls are TRBV7-2 and TRBJ2-7; the match to TRBD2 covers 8 bases. Germline-derived CDR1 and CDR2 are SGHTA and FQGNSA. After removal of 4 bases from V and 4 bases from J, the junction contained 3 bases not matched to a gene. This CDR3 comprises 13 residues. The CDR3 region has the DNA TGTGCCAGCAGCTCGACTAGCGTATACGAGCAGTACTTC. This translates into CASSSTSVYEQYF.

The chain joins TRBV5-1 to TRBJ2-3, with 8 bases lining up with TRBD2. V shed 3 bases and J 6 bases; nucleotides not matched to a gene: 12. Germline V gene sequence: CDR1 SGHRS, CDR2 YFSETQ. This CDR3 is built from 16 residues. CDR3 sequence: CASSWRAGAYSDTQYF. In nucleotides, the CDR3 is TGCGCCAGCAGCTGGCGAGCGGGAGCTTATTCGGATACGCAGTATTTT.

This chain uses TRBV24-1 with TRBJ2-7; 13 bases are shared with TRBD2. Germline V lookup: CDR1 KGHDR, CDR2 SFDVKD. This CDR3 is 15 amino acids long. With V trimmed by 6 bases and J by 9 bases, 10 bases remained unmatched. CDR3 sequence reads: CATSKSGTSGELQYF. For the CDR3, the DNA is TGTGCCACCAGTAAATCCGGGACTAGCGGGGAGCTGCAGTACTTC.

The V and J genes are TRBV5-1 and TRBJ2-7, with D possibly TRBD1 on 5 matching bases. The CDR3 is made up of 15 amino acids. Germline V gives CDR1 SGHRS, CDR2 YFSETQ. V was trimmed by 0 bases and J by 4 bases, leaving 14 bases between them. CDR3 bases: TGCGCCAGCAGCTTGGGATTAGCAGGGTCTTACGAGCAGTACTTC. This codes for CASSLGLAGSYEQYF.